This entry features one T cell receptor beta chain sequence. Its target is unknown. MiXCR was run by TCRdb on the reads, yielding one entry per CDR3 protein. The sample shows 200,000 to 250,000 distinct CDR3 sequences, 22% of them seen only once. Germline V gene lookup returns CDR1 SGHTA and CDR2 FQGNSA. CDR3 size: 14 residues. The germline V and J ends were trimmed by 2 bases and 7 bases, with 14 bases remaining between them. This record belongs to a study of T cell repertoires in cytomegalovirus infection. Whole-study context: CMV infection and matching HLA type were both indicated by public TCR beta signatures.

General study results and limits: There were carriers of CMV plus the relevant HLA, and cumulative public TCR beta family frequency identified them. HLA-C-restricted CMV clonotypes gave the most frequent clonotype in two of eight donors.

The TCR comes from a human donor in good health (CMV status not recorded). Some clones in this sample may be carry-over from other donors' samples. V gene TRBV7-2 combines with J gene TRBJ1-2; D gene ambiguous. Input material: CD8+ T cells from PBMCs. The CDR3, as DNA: TGTGCCAGCAGCTTAAGCGTGAGCTTAACTGGCTACACCTTC. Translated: CASSLSVSLTGYTF. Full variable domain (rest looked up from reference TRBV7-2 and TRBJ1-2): GAGVSQSPSNKVTEKGKDVELRCDPISGHTALYWYRQSLGQGLEFLIYFQGNSAPDKSGLPSDRFSAERTGGSVSTLTIQRTQQEDSAVYLCASSLSVSLTGYTFGSGTRLTVV.